This T cell receptor (beta chain) is drawn from a study of shared clonotypes between healthy human individuals. Profiling relied on immunoSEQ multiplex PCR, and the TCRdb table lists in-frame clones only, not all of them. The sample gives roughly 500,000 clones, about 96% of which show up once; 0.05% to 0.07% is in the top ten. The clonotype comes from a woman aged 30 to 39 in good health. The sample comprised naive CD4+ T cells sorted from blood. The subset is: CD45RA+ positively selected.

CDR3 sequence (DNA): TGTGCCAGCAGTTTCGGAGGGCGCTTAAATCAGCCCCAGCATTTT. This translates into CASSFGGRLNQPQHF. J is TRBJ1-5 and V is TRBV28; D uncertain. The germline CDR1 and CDR2 sequences are MDHEN and SYDVKM. The length of the CDR3 is 15 residues. V lost 3 bases to trimming and J lost 4 bases, with 13 bases between them.